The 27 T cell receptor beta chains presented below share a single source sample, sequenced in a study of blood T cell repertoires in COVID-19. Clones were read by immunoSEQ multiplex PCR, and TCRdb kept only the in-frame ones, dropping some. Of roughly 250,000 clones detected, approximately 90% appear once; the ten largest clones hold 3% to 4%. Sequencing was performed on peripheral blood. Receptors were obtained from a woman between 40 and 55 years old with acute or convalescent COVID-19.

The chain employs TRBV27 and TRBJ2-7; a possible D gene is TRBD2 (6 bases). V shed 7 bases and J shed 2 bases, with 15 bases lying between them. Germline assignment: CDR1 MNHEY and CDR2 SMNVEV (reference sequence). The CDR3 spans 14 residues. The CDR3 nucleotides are TGTGCCAGCAAAAAATGGGGGGTCGCCTACGAGCAGTACGTC. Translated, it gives CASKKWGVAYEQYV.

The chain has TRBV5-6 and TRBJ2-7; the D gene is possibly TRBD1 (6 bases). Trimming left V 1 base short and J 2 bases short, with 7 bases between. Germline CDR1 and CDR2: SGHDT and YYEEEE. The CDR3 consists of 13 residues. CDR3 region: CASSLRGTYEQYV. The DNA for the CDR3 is TGTGCCAGCAGCTTGAGGGGGACCTACGAGCAGTACGTC.

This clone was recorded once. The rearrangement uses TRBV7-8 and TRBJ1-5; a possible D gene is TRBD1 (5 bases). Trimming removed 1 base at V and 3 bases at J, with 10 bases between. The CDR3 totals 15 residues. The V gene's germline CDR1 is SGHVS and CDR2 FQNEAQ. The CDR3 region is CASSLGTSHNQPQHF. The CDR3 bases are TGTGCCAGCAGCTTAGGGACAAGCCACAATCAGCCCCAGCATTTT. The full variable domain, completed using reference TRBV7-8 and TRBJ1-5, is GAGVSQSPRYKVAKRGQDVALRCDPISGHVSLFWYQQALGQGPEFLTYFQNEAQLDKSGLPSDRFFAERPEGSVSTLKIQRTQQEDSAVYLCASSLGTSHNQPQHFGDGTRLSIL.

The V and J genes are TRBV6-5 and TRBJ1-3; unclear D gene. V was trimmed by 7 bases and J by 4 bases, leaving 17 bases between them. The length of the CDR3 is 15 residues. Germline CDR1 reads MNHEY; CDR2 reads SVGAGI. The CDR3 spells CASISTDGLGNTIYF. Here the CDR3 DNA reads TGTGCCAGCATATCCACAGACGGACTAGGAAACACCATATATTTT.

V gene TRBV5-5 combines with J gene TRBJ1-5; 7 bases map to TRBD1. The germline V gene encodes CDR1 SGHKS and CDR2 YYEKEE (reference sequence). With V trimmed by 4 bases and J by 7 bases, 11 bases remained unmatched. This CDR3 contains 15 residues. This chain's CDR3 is CASSQVAGGRQPQHF. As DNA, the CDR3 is TGTGCCAGCAGCCAGGTGGCAGGGGGACGGCAGCCCCAGCATTTT.

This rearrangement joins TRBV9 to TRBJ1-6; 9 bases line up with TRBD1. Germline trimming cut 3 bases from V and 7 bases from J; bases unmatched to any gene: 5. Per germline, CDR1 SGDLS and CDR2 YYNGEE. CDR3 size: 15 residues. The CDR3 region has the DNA TGTGCCAGCAGCGAATCACAGGGGGCGAATTCACCCCTCCACTTT. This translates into CASSESQGANSPLHF.

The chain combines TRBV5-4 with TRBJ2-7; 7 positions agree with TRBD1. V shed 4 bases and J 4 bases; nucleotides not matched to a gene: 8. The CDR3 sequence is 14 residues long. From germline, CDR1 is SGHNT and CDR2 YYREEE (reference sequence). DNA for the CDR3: TGTGCCAGCAGCCATTCCGACAGGGATTACGAGCAGTACGTC. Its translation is CASSHSDRDYEQYV.

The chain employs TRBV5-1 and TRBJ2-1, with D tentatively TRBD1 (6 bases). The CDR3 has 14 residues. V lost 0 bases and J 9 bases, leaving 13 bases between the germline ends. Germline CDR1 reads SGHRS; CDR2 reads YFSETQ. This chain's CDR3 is CASSLDRQVGEQFF. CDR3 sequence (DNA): TGCGCCAGCAGCTTGGACCGACAGGTCGGTGAGCAGTTCTTC.

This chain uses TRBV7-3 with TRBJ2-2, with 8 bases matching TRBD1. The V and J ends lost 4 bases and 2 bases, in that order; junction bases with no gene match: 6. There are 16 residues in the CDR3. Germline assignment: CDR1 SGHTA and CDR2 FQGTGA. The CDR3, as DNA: TGTGCCAGCAGCTCGAAAGGGACAGGCAACACCGGGGAGCTGTTTTTT. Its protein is CASSSKGTGNTGELFF.

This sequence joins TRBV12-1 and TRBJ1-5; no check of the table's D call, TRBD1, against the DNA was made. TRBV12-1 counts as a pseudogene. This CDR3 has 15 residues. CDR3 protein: CASSGTGASNQPQHF. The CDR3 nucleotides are TGTGCCAGCAGCGGGACAGGAGCAAGCAATCAGCCCCAGCATTTT.

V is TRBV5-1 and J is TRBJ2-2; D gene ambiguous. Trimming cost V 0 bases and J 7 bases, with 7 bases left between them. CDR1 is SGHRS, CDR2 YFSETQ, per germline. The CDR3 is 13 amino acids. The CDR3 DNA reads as TGCGCCAGCAGCTTGGCCGCGAACGGGGAGCTGTTTTTT. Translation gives CASSLAANGELFF.

CDR3 bases: TGCGCCAGCAGCCTCACCCCGGGACAGCATAATTCACCCCTCCACTTT. It codes for CASSLTPGQHNSPLHF. This chain uses TRBV4-1 with TRBJ1-6; TRBD1 matches at 7 bases. Trimming removed 4 bases from V and 5 bases from J; junction bases left unmatched: 8. Germline CDR1 reads MGHRA; CDR2 reads YSYEKL. This CDR3 contains 16 residues.

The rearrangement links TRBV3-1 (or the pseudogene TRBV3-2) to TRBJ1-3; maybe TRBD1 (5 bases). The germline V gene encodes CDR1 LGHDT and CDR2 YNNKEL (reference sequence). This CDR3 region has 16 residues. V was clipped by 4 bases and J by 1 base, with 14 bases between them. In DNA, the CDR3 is TGTGCCAGCAGCCCCTTAAACGGGGGGTCTGGAAACACCATATATTTT. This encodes CASSPLNGGSGNTIYF.

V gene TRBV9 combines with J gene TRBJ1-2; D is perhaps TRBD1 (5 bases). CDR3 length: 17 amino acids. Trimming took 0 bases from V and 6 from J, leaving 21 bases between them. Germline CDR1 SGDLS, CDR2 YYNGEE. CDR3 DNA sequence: TGTGCCAGCAGCGTAGAAGAGGGCGGGAGAGGACAAAATGGCTACACCTTC. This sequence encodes CASSVEEGGRGQNGYTF.

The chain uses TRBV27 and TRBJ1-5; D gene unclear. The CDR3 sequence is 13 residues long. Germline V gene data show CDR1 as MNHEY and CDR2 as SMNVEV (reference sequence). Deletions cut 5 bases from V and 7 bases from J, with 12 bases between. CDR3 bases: TGTGCCAGCAGTCCAGACAACTTCCAGCCCCAGCATTTT. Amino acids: CASSPDNFQPQHF.

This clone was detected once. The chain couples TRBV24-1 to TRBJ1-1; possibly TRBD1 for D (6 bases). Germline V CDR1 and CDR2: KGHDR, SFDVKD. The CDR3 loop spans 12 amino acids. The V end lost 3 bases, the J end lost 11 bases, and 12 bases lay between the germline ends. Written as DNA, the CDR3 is TGTGCCACCAGTGATCACAGGGACGCGGCTTTCTTT. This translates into CATSDHRDAAFF.

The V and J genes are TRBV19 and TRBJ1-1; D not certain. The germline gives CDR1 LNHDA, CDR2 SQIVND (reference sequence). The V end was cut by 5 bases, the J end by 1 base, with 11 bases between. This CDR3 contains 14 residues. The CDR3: CASSYQVRNTEAFF. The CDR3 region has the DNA TGTGCCAGTAGTTATCAGGTCCGGAACACTGAAGCTTTCTTT.

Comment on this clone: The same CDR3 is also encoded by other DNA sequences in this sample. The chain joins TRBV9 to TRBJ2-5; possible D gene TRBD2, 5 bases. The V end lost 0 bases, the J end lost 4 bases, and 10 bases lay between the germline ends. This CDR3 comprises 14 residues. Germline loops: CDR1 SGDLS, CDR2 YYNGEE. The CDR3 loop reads CASSVGPGRETQYF. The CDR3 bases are TGTGCCAGCAGCGTAGGCCCGGGGAGAGAGACCCAGTACTTC. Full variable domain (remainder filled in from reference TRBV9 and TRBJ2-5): DSGVTQTPKHLITATGQRVTLRCSPRSGDLSVYWYQQSLDQGLQFLIQYYNGEERAKGNILERFSAQQFPDLHSELNLSSLELGDSALYFCASSVGPGRETQYFGPGTRLLVL.

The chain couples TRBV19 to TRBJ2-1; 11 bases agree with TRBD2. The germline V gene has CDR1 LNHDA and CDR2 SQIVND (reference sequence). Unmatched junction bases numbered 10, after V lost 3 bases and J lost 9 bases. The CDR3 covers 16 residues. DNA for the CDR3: TGTGCCAGTAGTATCGGTTTACTAGCGGGGGTAGGTGAGCAGTTCTTC. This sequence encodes CASSIGLLAGVGEQFF.

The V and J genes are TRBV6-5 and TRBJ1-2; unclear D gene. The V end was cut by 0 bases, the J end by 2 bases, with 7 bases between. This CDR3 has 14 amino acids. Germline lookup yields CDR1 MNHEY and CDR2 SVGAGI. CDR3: CASSYSRENYGYTF. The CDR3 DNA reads TGTGCCAGCAGTTACTCGCGGGAAAACTATGGCTACACCTTC.

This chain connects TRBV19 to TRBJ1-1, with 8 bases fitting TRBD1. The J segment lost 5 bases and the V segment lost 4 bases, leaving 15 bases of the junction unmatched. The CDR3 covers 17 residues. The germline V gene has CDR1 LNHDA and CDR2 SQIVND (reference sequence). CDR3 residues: CASSSLQRTGSGTEAFF. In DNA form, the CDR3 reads TGTGCCAGTAGTAGTCTCCAAAGGACAGGGAGTGGGACTGAAGCTTTCTTT.

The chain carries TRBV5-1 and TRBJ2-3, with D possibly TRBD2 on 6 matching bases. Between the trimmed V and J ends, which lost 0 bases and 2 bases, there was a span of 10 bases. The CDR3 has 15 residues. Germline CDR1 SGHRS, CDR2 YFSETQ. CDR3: CASSLVGGVTDTQYF. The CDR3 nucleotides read TGCGCCAGCAGCTTGGTTGGCGGGGTCACAGATACGCAGTATTTT.

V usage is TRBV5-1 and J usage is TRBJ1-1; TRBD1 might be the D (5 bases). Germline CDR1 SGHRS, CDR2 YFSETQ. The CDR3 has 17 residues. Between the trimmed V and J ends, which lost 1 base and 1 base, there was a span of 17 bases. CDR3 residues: CASSLRWGEVTNTEAFF. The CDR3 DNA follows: TGCGCCAGCAGCTTGCGATGGGGCGAAGTGACGAACACTGAAGCTTTCTTT.

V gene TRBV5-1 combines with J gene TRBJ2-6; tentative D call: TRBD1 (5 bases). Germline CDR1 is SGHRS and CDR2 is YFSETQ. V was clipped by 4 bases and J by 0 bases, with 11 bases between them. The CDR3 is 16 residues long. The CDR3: CASSKRTHSGANVLTF. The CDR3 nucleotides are TGCGCCAGCAGCAAGAGGACACACTCTGGGGCCAACGTCCTGACTTTC.

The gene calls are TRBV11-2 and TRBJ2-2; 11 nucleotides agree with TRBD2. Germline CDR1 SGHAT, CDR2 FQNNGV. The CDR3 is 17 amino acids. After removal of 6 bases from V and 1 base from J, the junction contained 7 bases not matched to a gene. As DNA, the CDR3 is TGTGCCAGCAGAAAAGTAACTAGCGGGGGGAACACCGGGGAGCTGTTTTTT. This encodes CASRKVTSGGNTGELFF.

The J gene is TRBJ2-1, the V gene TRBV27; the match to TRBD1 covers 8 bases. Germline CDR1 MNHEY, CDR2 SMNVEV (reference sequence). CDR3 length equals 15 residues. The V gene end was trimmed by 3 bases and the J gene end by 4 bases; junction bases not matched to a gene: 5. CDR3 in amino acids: CASSFRTGLYNEQFF. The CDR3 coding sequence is TGTGCCAGCAGTTTCCGGACAGGGTTGTACAATGAGCAGTTCTTC.

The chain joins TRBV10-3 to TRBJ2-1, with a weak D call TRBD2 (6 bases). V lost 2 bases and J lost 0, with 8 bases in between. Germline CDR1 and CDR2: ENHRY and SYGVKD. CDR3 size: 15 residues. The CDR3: CAISEGGSSYNEQFF. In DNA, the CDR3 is TGTGCCATCAGTGAGGGGGGGAGCTCCTACAATGAGCAGTTCTTC.